This record looks at one T cell receptor beta chain sequence and its context. The data are from a study of blood T cell repertoires in COVID-19. Overall study context: COVID-19 samples, acute and convalescent, were from the United States, Italy and Spain. The cDNA or gDNA used as material had been derived from T cells, B-cell-depleted T cells, or PBMCs.

V was clipped by 8 bases and J by 2 bases, with 16 bases between them. The CDR3 loop spans 16 amino acids. In germline, CDR1 is LNHDA, CDR2 SQIVND (reference sequence). How the authors handled the data: How many nucleated cells were present was estimated from reference gene primer amplification. The assay was immunoSEQ multiplex PCR, and TCRdb's table has in-frame clones only and misses some. V and J calls and clone size come straight from that table; D and trimming were deduced from the DNA. The sample lists 35,000 to 50,000 clones; about 70% were seen once. This sequence was found in a man between 65 and 85 years old with active or convalescent COVID-19. This sequence joins TRBV19 and TRBJ2-6; possible D gene TRBD1, 5 bases. The specimen sequenced was peripheral blood. The CDR3 sequence is CASRKGYEAGANVLTF. Written as DNA, the CDR3 is TGTGCCAGTCGGAAGGGGTATGAAGCTGGGGCCAACGTCCTGACTTTC.